This T cell receptor beta chain was captured by sequencing in a study of cytomegalovirus exposure and HLA in healthy donors. Study outcomes and limitations: Later analysis identified around 15,000 TCR beta sequences associated with HLA alleles, using a false discovery rate threshold of 0.05. Later work found most CMV-associated TCR beta chains apparently HLA-restricted. In a later analysis, a genetic analysis reported fewer productive-TCR N-insertions in an Asian-associated ancestry cluster than the cohort average. In a later analysis, V- and J-gene trimming of beta chains associated with a DCLRE1C missense variant, replicated independently.

As for this clone: Antigen: not known.

The V gene's germline CDR1 is SGHNT and CDR2 YENEEA. V shed 5 bases and J shed 9 bases, with 17 bases lying between them. The CDR3 is 14 amino acids. Researchers ran the PCR with 60 Vbeta and 13 Jbeta primers. Some clones are missing from TCRdb's copy, which holds only in-frame ones; the method was immunoSEQ multiplex PCR. The sample includes some 130,000 clones, 77% of them seen just once. The V and J genes are TRBV11-3 and TRBJ1-5; possible D gene TRBD1, 6 bases. This receptor was obtained from a man aged 25-40 years in good health and CMV-seronegative. The sample taken for sequencing was PBMCs. This chain's CDR3 is CASSHGQRDRPQHF. CDR3 coding DNA: TGTGCCAGCAGCCATGGACAGAGGGATAGGCCCCAGCATTTT.